This T cell receptor (beta chain) was obtained from a study of blood T cell repertoires in COVID-19. Germline values: CDR1 LNHDA, CDR2 SQIVND (reference sequence). This CDR3 is built from 19 residues. V shed 2 bases and J 1 base; nucleotides not matched to a gene: 9. As originally analysed: By means of reference gene primer amplification, nucleated cell counts were estimated. Libraries were prepared by immunoSEQ multiplex PCR; TCRdb keeps only in-frame clonotypes and omits some of them. Clone size and the V and J calls come from that table; the DNA yielded D and trimming. The sample holds some 250,000 clones, roughly nine tenths seen once.

The gene calls are TRBV19 and TRBJ2-2; 11 bases align to TRBD1. What was sequenced was peripheral blood. The TCR originated in a man between 60 and 75 years old with acute or convalescent COVID-19. The CDR3 DNA reads as TGTGCCAGTAGTATACTTTGGACAGGGGGCGCCAAGAACACCGGGGAGCTGTTTTTT. Translating gives CASSILWTGGAKNTGELFF.